These 5 T cell receptor beta chains came from one sample sequenced in a study of CD8 T cells in ankylosing spondylitis (dated by TCRdb to the late 2010s). Library preparation was by 5' RACE. Instrument used: Illumina HiSeq 2500. Clones were called with MiXCR by TCRdb after fastp trimmed the public reads at Q25, and only in-frame beta chains were retained. Each entry is one CDR3 protein sequence, shown with its most common DNA and genes. The sample records about 190,000 distinct CDR3 sequences, over 10% of which are singletons. Jointly, the top ten make up 9.5% to 11% of the sample. The sample comprised blood, either unsorted or a sorted T cell fraction (not recorded which). Source of these receptors: a female donor with ankylosing spondylitis or in good health (not recorded which).

Details on this clonotype: Given a much more abundant clone one base away, this may be a read error. The rearrangement links TRBV12-3 or TRBV12-4 to TRBJ2-7, with 8 bases aligning to TRBD2. There are 14 residues in the CDR3. CDR3 nucleotides: TGTGTCAGCAGTCCGACGGGGGGGACGTACGAGCAGTACTTC. Its protein is CVSSPTGGTYEQYF.

The V and J genes are TRBV4-3 and TRBJ1-6, with TRBD1 matching over 11 bases. The germline gives CDR1 LGHNA, CDR2 YSLEER. This CDR3 is 16 amino acids long. With 1 base clipped from V and 9 bases from J, the junction kept 5 bases outside the gene matches. CDR3 in amino acids: CASSQVPGQGGSPLHF. The CDR3, as DNA: TGCGCCAGCAGCCAAGTTCCGGGACAGGGGGGTTCACCCCTCCACTTT.

This clonotype was seen only a few times. This chain links TRBV4-3 with TRBJ1-2; D perhaps matches TRBD1 (6 bases). The CDR3 totals 16 residues. Germline CDR1 LGHNA, CDR2 YSLEER. V gave up 3 bases and J gave up 6 bases, with 20 bases separating them. The DNA for the CDR3 is TGCGCCAGCAGCCACTTACTCGTTGGGGGCGCGGATGGCTACACCTTC. Its translation: CASSHLLVGGADGYTF.

This clonotype was observed at least ten times. The rearrangement joins TRBV10-3 to TRBJ1-5; TRBD1 aligns across 8 bases. V lost 10 bases and J lost 4; bases outside the gene matches: 6. The CDR3 totals 13 residues. Germline CDR1 is ENHRY and CDR2 is SYGVKD. CDR3 region: CASQGAENQPQHF. The DNA for the CDR3 is TGTGCCAGTCAGGGGGCCGAGAATCAGCCCCAGCATTTT.

The V call is TRBV5-8, the J call TRBJ2-1, with D perhaps TRBD1 (5 bases). Germline V gene data show CDR1 as SGHTS and CDR2 as YDEGEE. The CDR3 is 13 amino acids. V lost 6 bases and J 4 bases, leaving 11 bases between the germline ends. As DNA, the CDR3 is TGTGCCAGCATCAAACAGGTATACAATGAGCAGTTCTTC. Amino acids: CASIKQVYNEQFF. Based on the CDR3 plus reference TRBV5-8 and TRBJ2-1, the full variable domain is EAGVTQSPTHLIKTRGQQATLRCSPISGHTSVYWYQQALGLGLQFLLWYDEGEERNRGNFPPRFSGRQFPNYSSELNVNALELEDSALYLCASIKQVYNEQFFGPGTRLTVL.